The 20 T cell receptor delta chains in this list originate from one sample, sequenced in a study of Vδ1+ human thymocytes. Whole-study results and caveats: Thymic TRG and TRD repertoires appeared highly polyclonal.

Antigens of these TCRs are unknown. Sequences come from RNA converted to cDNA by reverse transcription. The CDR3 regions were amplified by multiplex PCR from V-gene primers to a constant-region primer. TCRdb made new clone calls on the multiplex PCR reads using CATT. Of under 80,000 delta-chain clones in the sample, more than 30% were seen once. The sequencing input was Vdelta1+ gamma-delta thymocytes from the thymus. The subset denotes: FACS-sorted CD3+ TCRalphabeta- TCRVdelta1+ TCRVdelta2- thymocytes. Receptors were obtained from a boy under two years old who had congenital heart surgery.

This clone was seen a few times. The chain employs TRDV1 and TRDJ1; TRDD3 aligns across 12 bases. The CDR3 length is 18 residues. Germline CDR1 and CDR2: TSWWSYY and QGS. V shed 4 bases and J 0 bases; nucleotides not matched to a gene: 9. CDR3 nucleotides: TGTGCTCTTGGGGGCATACTGGGGGATACTATTTACACCGATAAACTCATCTTT. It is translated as CALGGILGDTIYTDKLIF.

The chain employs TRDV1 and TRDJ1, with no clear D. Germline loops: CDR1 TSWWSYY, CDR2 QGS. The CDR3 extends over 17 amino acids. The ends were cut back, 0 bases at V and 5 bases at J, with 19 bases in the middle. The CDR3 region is CALGELRIRPGEDKLIF. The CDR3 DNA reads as TGTGCTCTTGGGGAACTGAGGATTCGCCCCGGAGAGGATAAACTCATCTTT.

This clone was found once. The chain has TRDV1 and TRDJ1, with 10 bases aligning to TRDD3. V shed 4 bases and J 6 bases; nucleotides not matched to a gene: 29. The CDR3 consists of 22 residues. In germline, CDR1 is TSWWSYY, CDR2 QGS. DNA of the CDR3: TGTGCTCTTGGGGTCTTCTACTCTCCGGATTACTGGGGGATGGTAACTCGGAATAAACTCATCTTT. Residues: CALGVFYSPDYWGMVTRNKLIF.

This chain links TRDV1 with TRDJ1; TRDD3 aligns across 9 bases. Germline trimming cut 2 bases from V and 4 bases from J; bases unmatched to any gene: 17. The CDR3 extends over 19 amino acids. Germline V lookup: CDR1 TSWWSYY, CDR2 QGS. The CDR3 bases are TGTGCTCTTGGGGAAGACGTTTCAGGGGGATACTACGATCGCGATAAACTCATCTTT. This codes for CALGEDVSGGYYDRDKLIF.

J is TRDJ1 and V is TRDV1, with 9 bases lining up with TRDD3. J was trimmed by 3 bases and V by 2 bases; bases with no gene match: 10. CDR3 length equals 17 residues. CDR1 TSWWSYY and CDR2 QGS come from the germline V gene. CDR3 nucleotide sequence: TGTGCTCTTGGGGAAACTTGGATCTGGGGATACGCCGATAAACTCATCTTT. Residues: CALGETWIWGYADKLIF.

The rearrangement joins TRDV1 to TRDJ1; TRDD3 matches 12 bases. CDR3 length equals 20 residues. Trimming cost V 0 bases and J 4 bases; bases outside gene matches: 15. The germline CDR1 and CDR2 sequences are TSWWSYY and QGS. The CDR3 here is CALGELPNLGDTTKNDKLIF. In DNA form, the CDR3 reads TGTGCTCTTGGGGAACTCCCGAATCTGGGGGATACGACGAAAAACGATAAACTCATCTTT.

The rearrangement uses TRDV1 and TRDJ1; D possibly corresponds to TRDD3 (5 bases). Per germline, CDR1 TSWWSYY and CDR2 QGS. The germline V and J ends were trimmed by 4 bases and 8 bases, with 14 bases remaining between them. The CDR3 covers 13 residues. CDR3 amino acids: CALGAPFPGKLIF. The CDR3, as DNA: TGTGCTCTTGGGGCACCTTTCCCTGGGAAACTCATCTTT.

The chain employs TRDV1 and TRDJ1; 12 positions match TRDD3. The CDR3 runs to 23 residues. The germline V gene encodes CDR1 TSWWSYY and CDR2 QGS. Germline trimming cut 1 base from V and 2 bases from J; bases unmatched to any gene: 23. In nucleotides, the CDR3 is TGTGCTCTTGGGGAACCTCACCCCCCTCGGGCTACTGGGGGATACTTGCGGACCGATAAACTCATCTTT. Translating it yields CALGEPHPPRATGGYLRTDKLIF.

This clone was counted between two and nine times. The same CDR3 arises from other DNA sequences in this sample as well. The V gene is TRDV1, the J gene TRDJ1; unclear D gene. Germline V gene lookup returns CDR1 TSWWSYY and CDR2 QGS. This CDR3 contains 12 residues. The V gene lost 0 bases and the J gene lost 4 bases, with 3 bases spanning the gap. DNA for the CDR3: TGTGCTCTTGGGGAACTAGGCGATAAACTCATCTTT. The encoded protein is CALGELGDKLIF.

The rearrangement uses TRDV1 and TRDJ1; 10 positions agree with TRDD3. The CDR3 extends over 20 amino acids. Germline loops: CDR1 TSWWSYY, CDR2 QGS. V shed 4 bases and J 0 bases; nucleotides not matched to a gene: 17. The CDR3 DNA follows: TGTGCTCTTGGGGCCATTCAATACACTGGGGGATCGATGTACACCGATAAACTCATCTTT. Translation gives CALGAIQYTGGSMYTDKLIF.

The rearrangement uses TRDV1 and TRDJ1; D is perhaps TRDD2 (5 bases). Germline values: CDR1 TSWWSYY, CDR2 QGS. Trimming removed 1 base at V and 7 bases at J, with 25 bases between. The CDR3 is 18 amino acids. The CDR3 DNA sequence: TGTGCTCTTGGGGAACACACATCCCTGCCCTACGGGAGGGTTAAACTCATCTTT. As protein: CALGEHTSLPYGRVKLIF.

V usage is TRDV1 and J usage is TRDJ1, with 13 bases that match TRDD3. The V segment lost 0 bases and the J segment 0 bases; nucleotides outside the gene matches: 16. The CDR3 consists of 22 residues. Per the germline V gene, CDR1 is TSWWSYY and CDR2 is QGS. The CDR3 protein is CALGELSGYLLGDTLYTDKLIF. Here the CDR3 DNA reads TGTGCTCTTGGGGAACTATCGGGCTACTTACTGGGGGATACGCTTTACACCGATAAACTCATCTTT.

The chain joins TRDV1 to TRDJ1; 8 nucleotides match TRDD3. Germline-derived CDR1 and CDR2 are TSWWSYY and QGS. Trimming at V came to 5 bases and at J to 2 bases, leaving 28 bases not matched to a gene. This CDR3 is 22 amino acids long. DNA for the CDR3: TGTGCTCTTGGGAACCCCAAGGTGATTCCCGTGTGGGATACGCTGGGAACCGATAAACTCATCTTT. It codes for CALGNPKVIPVWDTLGTDKLIF.

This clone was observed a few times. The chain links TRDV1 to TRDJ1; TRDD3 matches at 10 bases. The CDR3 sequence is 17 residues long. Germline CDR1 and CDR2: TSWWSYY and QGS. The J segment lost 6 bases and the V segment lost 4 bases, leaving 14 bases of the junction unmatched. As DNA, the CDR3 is TGTGCTCTTGGGGGCCCTCCGCCGGGGGATACGGGTAATAAACTCATCTTT. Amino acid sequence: CALGGPPPGDTGNKLIF.

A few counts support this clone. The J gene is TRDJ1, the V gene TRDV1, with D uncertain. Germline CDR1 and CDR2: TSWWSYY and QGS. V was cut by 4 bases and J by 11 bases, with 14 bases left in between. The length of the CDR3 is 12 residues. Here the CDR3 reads CALGVLRQHLIF. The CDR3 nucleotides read TGTGCTCTTGGGGTACTCCGACAACACCTCATCTTT.

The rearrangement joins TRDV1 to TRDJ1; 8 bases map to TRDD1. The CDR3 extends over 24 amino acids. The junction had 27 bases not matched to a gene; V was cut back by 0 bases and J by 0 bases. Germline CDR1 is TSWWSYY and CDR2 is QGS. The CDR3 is CALGELCQYRRNSSAGSYTDKLIF. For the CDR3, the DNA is TGTGCTCTTGGGGAACTTTGTCAATACCGCCGAAATAGTTCCGCGGGGAGTTACACCGATAAACTCATCTTT.

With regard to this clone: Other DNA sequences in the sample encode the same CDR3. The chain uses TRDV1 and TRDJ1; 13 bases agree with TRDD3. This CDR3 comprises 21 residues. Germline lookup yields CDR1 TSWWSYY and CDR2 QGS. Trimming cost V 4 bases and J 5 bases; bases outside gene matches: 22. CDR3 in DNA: TGTGCTCTTGGGGTACCCTACGACCCTAACTGGGGGATACGCTCCTCAGATAAACTCATCTTT. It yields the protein CALGVPYDPNWGIRSSDKLIF.

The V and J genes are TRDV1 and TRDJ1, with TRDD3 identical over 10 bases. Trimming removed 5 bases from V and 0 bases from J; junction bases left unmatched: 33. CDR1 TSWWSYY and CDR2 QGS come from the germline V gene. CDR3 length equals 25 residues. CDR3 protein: CALGTSPLGLPNGLGDNRDTDKLIF. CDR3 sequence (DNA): TGTGCTCTTGGGACCTCCCCTCTTGGGCTTCCTAATGGCCTGGGGGATAACCGGGACACCGATAAACTCATCTTT.

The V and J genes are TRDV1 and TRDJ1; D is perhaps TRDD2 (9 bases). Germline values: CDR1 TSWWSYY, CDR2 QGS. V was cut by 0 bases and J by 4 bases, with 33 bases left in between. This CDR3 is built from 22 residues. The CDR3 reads CALGELSFLPTGGVDLLDKLIF. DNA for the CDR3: TGTGCTCTTGGGGAACTATCCTTCCTACCGACTGGGGGGGTGGACCTCCTCGATAAACTCATCTTT.

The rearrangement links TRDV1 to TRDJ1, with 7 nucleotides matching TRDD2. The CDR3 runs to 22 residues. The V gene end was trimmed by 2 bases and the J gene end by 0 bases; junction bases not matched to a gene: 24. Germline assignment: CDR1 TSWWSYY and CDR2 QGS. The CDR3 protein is CALGEAFLRTGAPRSYTDKLIF. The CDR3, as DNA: TGTGCTCTTGGGGAAGCATTCCTACGGACGGGGGCCCCGAGATCTTACACCGATAAACTCATCTTT.